This paragraph covers one T cell receptor beta chain sequence. What it binds is not known. This sample includes further DNA sequences coding for the same CDR3. The germline CDR1 and CDR2 sequences are MGHRA and YSYEKL. Germline trimming cut 4 bases from V and 2 bases from J; bases unmatched to any gene: 1. This CDR3 region has 14 residues. This specimen belongs to a study of cytomegalovirus exposure and HLA in healthy donors. Study-level background: An early data release held 75 million to 100 million unique TCRs from HLA-typed donors. Study-level points and caveats: Apparent HLA restriction characterized most CMV-associated TCR beta chains in a later analysis. A later analysis reportedly found fewer N-insertions in an Asian-associated ancestry cluster than the roughly 670-donor mean. Some public TCRs appeared in many individuals, while most sequences were rare.

Primers for the PCR totalled 60 Vbeta and 13 Jbeta. Clones were read by immunoSEQ multiplex PCR, and TCRdb kept only the in-frame ones, dropping some. The table has 150,000 to 170,000 clones, about 75% seen once. Sequencing was performed on PBMCs. This chain links TRBV4-1 with TRBJ2-7; TRBD2 matches 11 bases. The source of this sequence is a man between 18 and 29 years old in good health and CMV-seronegative. CDR3 protein: CASSPGLAAYEQYF. CDR3 nucleotide sequence: TGCGCCAGCAGCCCGGGACTAGCGGCCTACGAGCAGTACTTC.